Listed here is a single T cell receptor beta chain. What it recognizes is unknown. These data come from a study of cytomegalovirus exposure and HLA in healthy donors. Both 60 Vbeta primers and 13 Jbeta primers went into the PCR. Assay: immunoSEQ multiplex PCR; the TCRdb copy retains only in-frame clones and omits some. The sample has about 210,000 clones, roughly 85% seen once. Study-wide findings and caveats: As confirmed in vitro, three CMV-associated chains were specific for CMV antigens. TCR beta V- and J-gene trimming, according to a later analysis, was linked to a missense DCLRE1C variant.

Material: PBMCs. The sequence was collected from a girl aged 2 to 10 in good health and CMV-seronegative.

CDR3 sequence (DNA): TGTGCCAGCAGCCTGGGGGCGGGCACTGAAGCTTTCTTT. It is translated as CASSLGAGTEAFF. The V call is TRBV7-3, the J call TRBJ1-1, with D tentatively TRBD1 (6 bases). The CDR3 runs to 13 residues. In germline, CDR1 is SGHTA, CDR2 FQGTGA. Between the trimmed V and J ends, which lost 5 bases and 4 bases, there was a span of 11 bases.